Below are 9 T cell receptor beta chains sequenced from a single sample in a study of T cell responses to AZD1222 COVID-19 vaccine. Here immunoSEQ multiplex PCR was the method, and the copy in TCRdb shows in-frame clones only, minus some. Of about 78,000 clones detected, roughly nine tenths appear once; the ten largest clones hold over 3%. The sequencing here drew on peripheral blood, taken 28 days after the second AZD1222 dose. Source of these receptors: an adult who received the AZD1222 COVID-19 vaccine.

This chain uses TRBV29-1 with TRBJ1-2; 9 nucleotides line up with TRBD1. This CDR3 has 13 residues. With V trimmed by 7 bases and J by 2 bases, 5 bases remained unmatched. CDR1 is SQVTM and CDR2 is ANQGSEA in the germline V gene. CDR3 coding DNA: TGCAGCGCCCGGGACAGGGCAAACTATGGCTACACCTTC. It translates to CSARDRANYGYTF.

This clone is a singleton in its sample. CDR3 DNA: TGTGCCAGCAGCCCCCCTACCGGGGCCAACGTCCTGACTTTC. Its protein product is CASSPPTGANVLTF. This chain joins TRBV11-3 and TRBJ2-6; D unclear. Germline CDR1 is SGHNT and CDR2 is YENEEA. This CDR3 contains 14 residues. Deletions cut 5 bases from V and 4 bases from J, with 9 bases between.

The CDR3 spells CASSSAPGVDYGYTF. In DNA, the CDR3 is TGTGCCAGCAGCTCTGCTCCGGGGGTCGACTATGGCTACACCTTC. The chain joins TRBV7-3 to TRBJ1-2; a weak D match, TRBD1 (5 bases). Trimming stripped 4 bases from V and 3 bases from J, with 15 bases between. The germline gives CDR1 SGHTA, CDR2 FQGTGA. There are 15 residues in the CDR3.

The chain couples TRBV7-2 to TRBJ1-1; D gene unclear. The V end lost 4 bases, the J end lost 1 base, and 10 bases lay between the germline ends. The CDR3 is 14 residues long. CDR1 and CDR2 from the germline V gene are SGHTA and FQGNSA. CDR3 sequence reads: CASSSGSANTEAFF. The CDR3 nucleotides are TGTGCCAGCAGCTCCGGCTCCGCGAACACTGAAGCTTTCTTT.

The chain combines TRBV18 with TRBJ1-2, with D perhaps TRBD1 (5 bases). Germline CDR1 is KGHSH and CDR2 is LQKENI. The CDR3 spans 16 residues. V gave up 5 bases and J gave up 4 bases, with 20 bases separating them. CDR3 bases: TGTGCCAGCTCAGGGGCTAGGGGAGAATTCTCCTATGGCTACACCTTC. This codes for CASSGARGEFSYGYTF.

The chain combines TRBV18 with TRBJ1-1, with D possibly TRBD1 on 6 matching bases. This CDR3 is built from 16 residues. From germline, CDR1 is KGHSH and CDR2 LQKENI. Trimming stripped 2 bases from V and 0 bases from J, with 13 bases between. The CDR3 loop reads CASSPNQGPLNTEAFF. The CDR3 coding sequence is TGTGCCAGCTCACCAAACCAGGGGCCCCTGAACACTGAAGCTTTCTTT.

V usage is TRBV6-5 and J usage is TRBJ2-1, with TRBD2 matching 14 bases. Germline CDR1 is MNHEY and CDR2 is SVGAGI. The CDR3 loop spans 14 amino acids. V lost 7 bases and J lost 6; bases outside the gene matches: 2. The CDR3 spells CASKGLAGANEQFF. The CDR3 DNA sequence: TGTGCCAGCAAGGGACTAGCGGGAGCCAATGAGCAGTTCTTC.

The chain uses TRBV11-2 and TRBJ2-5; D may match TRBD1 or TRBD2 (5 bases each). The ends were cut back, 1 base at V and 4 bases at J, with 10 bases in the middle. This CDR3 is 14 amino acids long. Germline CDR1 and CDR2: SGHAT and FQNNGV. The CDR3 bases are TGTGCCAGCAGCTTAGGTCCGGGGCCAGAGACCCAGTACTTC. Translation: CASSLGPGPETQYF.

This chain links TRBV7-8 with TRBJ1-1, with a possible D match to TRBD1 (5 bases). The CDR3 spans 14 residues. The V and J ends lost 2 bases and 7 bases respectively, with 14 bases between them. Germline CDR1 and CDR2: SGHVS and FQNEAQ. CDR3 coding DNA: TGTGCCAGCAGCTTATCCGCGGGGGGACTTGAAGCTTTCTTT. Its translation: CASSLSAGGLEAFF.